What follows are 15 T cell receptor beta chains derived from one specimen sequenced in a study of graft-versus-host responses after intestinal transplantation. Produced via immunoSEQ multiplex PCR; TCRdb's table is partial and in-frame only. The sample shows under 150,000 clones, 90% to 95% of them seen only once. No antigen has been assigned to these receptors. The sequences come from unstimulated CD4+ T cells sorted from spleen or lymph node cells, collected before intestinal transplant. These receptors were taken from a human donor who received an intestinal transplant.

The CDR3 loop reads CASALASYEQYF. The CDR3 coding sequence is TGTGCCAGCGCACTAGCGTCGTACGAGCAGTACTTC. This chain connects TRBV28 to TRBJ2-7, with 7 bases fitting TRBD2. Trimming removed 8 bases from V and 4 bases from J; junction bases left unmatched: 5. CDR3 length: 12 amino acids. Germline values: CDR1 MDHEN, CDR2 SYDVKM.

The chain links TRBV6-6 to TRBJ2-7; 11 bases line up with TRBD2. Germline V gives CDR1 MNHNY, CDR2 SVGAGI (reference sequence). The length of the CDR3 is 15 residues. The J segment lost 6 bases and the V segment lost 6 bases, leaving 10 bases of the junction unmatched. The CDR3 sequence is CASRQTSGSTAEQYF. The CDR3 DNA is TGTGCCAGCAGGCAAACTAGCGGGAGTACCGCCGAGCAGTACTTC.

The rearrangement links TRBV6-5 to TRBJ2-1; D may be TRBD1 (6 bases). CDR1 is MNHEY, CDR2 SVGAGI, per germline. V gave up 0 bases and J gave up 6 bases, with 9 bases separating them. CDR3 length: 14 amino acids. The CDR3 region is CASSYSNRVNEQFF. The CDR3 coding sequence is TGTGCCAGCAGTTACTCGAACAGGGTCAATGAGCAGTTCTTC.

This clone was picked up a small number of times. The chain carries TRBV19 and TRBJ2-7; 9 positions match TRBD2. Germline lookup yields CDR1 LNHDA and CDR2 SQIVND (reference sequence). V lost 4 bases, J lost 2 bases, and 12 bases stayed unmatched. This CDR3 comprises 17 residues. The CDR3 DNA sequence: TGTGCCAGTAGTAACGGGCGGGGACTAGCCTTAACCTACGAGCAGTACTTC. Amino acid sequence: CASSNGRGLALTYEQYF.

The V gene is TRBV28, the J gene TRBJ2-2; D ambiguous. In germline, CDR1 is MDHEN, CDR2 SYDVKM. The length of the CDR3 is 18 residues. V was trimmed by 0 bases and J by 0 bases, leaving 14 bases between them. As DNA, the CDR3 is TGTGCCAGCAGTTTATGGGACCTTCCCCCCGCGAACACCGGGGAGCTGTTTTTT. Its translation: CASSLWDLPPANTGELFF.

This clone showed up just a few times. V gene TRBV6-5 combines with J gene TRBJ2-7; 8 bases match TRBD2. The germline gives CDR1 MNHEY, CDR2 SVGAGI. V shed 5 bases, J shed 5 bases, and the junction held 8 bases outside the gene matches. This CDR3 spans 14 amino acids. CDR3 protein: CASSDRLARNEQYF. The CDR3 nucleotides read TGTGCCAGCAGTGATAGACTAGCGCGAAACGAGCAGTACTTC.

The chain joins TRBV14 to TRBJ2-7, with D maybe TRBD2 (6 bases). This CDR3 contains 15 residues. Trimming left V 0 bases short and J 2 bases short, with 11 bases between. The V gene's germline CDR1 is SGHDN and CDR2 FVKESK. This CDR3 is CASSQEAGFTYEQYF. The DNA for the CDR3 is TGTGCCAGCAGCCAAGAGGCGGGGTTTACCTACGAGCAGTACTTC.

The CDR3 here is CAIRPGGVTGYTF. The CDR3 DNA is TGTGCCATCAGACCAGGGGGGGTGACGGGCTACACCTTC. The chain joins TRBV10-3 to TRBJ1-2; 7 bases fit TRBD1. CDR1 and CDR2 (germline): ENHRY, SYGVKD. This CDR3 contains 13 residues. After removal of 6 bases from V and 8 bases from J, the junction contained 9 bases not matched to a gene.

Written as DNA, the CDR3 is TGTGCCACGACGGACAGGAATAATTCACCCCTCCACTTT. This codes for CATTDRNNSPLHF. The V call is TRBV30, the J call TRBJ1-6, with 7 bases aligning to TRBD1. The germline CDR1 and CDR2 sequences are GTSNPN and SVGIG (reference sequence). The CDR3 is made up of 13 amino acids. V lost 8 bases to trimming and J lost 5 bases; unmatched junction nucleotides: 6.

The rearrangement joins TRBV6-5 to TRBJ2-4, with D unresolved. There are 15 residues in the CDR3. The ends were cut back, 8 bases at V and 0 bases at J, with 14 bases in the middle. Germline loops: CDR1 MNHEY, CDR2 SVGAGI. The CDR3 here is CASGQLELAKNIQYF. Here the CDR3 DNA reads TGTGCCAGCGGCCAACTCGAGCTAGCCAAAAACATTCAGTACTTC.

The chain employs TRBV19 and TRBJ2-7, with D uncertain. This CDR3 has 13 residues. The germline V and J ends were trimmed by 3 bases and 4 bases, with 10 bases remaining between them. The germline V gene has CDR1 LNHDA and CDR2 SQIVND (reference sequence). CDR3 sequence reads: CASSIAVMYEQYF. CDR3 coding DNA: TGTGCCAGTAGTATCGCGGTAATGTACGAGCAGTACTTC.

The chain links TRBV21-1 to TRBJ2-5; TRBD1, the table's D call, lacks a check against the DNA. TRBV21-1 constitutes a pseudogene. The CDR3 runs 16 residues. The CDR3 bases are TGTGCCAGCAGCAAAGCGTCTACGGGGACACAAGAGACCCAGTACTTC. Amino acid sequence: CASSKASTGTQETQYF.

The chain links TRBV11-2 to TRBJ1-1; D remains unclear. Trimming took off 4 bases at V and 1 base at J, with 19 bases between the two ends. This CDR3 has 17 residues. The germline gives CDR1 SGHAT, CDR2 FQNNGV. The chain's CDR3 is CASSSLAGVFQNTEAFF. The DNA of the CDR3 is TGTGCCAGCAGCTCCCTAGCCGGGGTTTTCCAGAACACTGAAGCTTTCTTT.

The CDR3 here is CASSKPAEPAWTEAFF. Here the CDR3 DNA reads TGCGCCAGCAGTAAACCAGCAGAGCCTGCATGGACTGAAGCTTTCTTT. V is TRBV10-1 and J is TRBJ1-1; unclear D gene. The V end was cut by 5 bases, the J end by 5 bases, with 21 bases between. The germline V gene has CDR1 WNHNN and CDR2 SYGVQD (reference sequence). The CDR3 is made up of 16 amino acids.

V is TRBV2 and J is TRBJ2-7; weak D call: TRBD2 (6 bases). The CDR3 has 11 amino acids. Looked up from germline, CDR1 is SNHLY and CDR2 is FYNNEI. The ends were cut back, 6 bases at V and 6 bases at J, with 9 bases in the middle. CDR3 coding DNA: TGTGCCAGCAGAGGGACTGGCGAGCAGTACTTC. Translating it yields CASRGTGEQYF.